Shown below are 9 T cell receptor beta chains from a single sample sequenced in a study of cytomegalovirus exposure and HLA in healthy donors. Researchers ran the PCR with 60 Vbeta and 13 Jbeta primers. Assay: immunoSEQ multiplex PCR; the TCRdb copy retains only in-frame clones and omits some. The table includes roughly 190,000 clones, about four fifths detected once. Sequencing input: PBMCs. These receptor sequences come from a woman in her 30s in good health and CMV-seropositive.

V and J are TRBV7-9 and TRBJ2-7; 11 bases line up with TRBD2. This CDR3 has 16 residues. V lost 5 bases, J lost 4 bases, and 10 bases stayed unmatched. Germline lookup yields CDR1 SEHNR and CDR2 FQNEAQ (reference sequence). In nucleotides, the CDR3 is TGTGCCAGCAGCGGGATAGCGGGAGGGCCTGGATACGAGCAGTACTTC. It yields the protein CASSGIAGGPGYEQYF. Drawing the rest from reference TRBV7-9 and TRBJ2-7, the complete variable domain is DTGVSQNPRHKITKRGQNVTFRCDPISEHNRLYWYRQTLGQGPEFLTYFQNEAQLEKSRLLSDRFSAERPKGSFSTLEIQRTEQGDSAMYLCASSGIAGGPGYEQYFGPGTRLTVT.

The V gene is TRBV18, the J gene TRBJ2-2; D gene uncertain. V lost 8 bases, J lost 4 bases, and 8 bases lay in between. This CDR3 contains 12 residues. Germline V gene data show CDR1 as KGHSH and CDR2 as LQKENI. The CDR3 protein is CASKPGTGELFF. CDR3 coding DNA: TGTGCCAGCAAGCCGGGCACCGGGGAGCTGTTTTTT.

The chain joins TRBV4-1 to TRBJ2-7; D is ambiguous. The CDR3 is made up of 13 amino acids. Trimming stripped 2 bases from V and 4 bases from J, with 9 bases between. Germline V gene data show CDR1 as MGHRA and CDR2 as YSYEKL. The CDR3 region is CASSQPTMYEQYF. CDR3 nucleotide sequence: TGCGCCAGCAGCCAACCCACTATGTACGAGCAGTACTTC.

CDR3 coding DNA: TGTGCCAGCAGCCAAAGTAAGGTCTCGGGTCTTGGGTCCGAGCAGTACTTC. Translation: CASSQSKVSGLGSEQYF. V is TRBV4-2 and J is TRBJ2-5; D not certain. The DNA end is more similar to TRBJ2-7, so the J call may be wrong. The germline gives CDR1 LGHNA, CDR2 YNFKEQ. The CDR3 covers 17 residues.

The CDR3 nucleotides are TGTGCCAGCAGCGTAGCAGCTAGCGGGATATCCGGGGAGCTGTTTTTT. Its translation is CASSVAASGISGELFF. The V gene is TRBV9, the J gene TRBJ2-2; 9 positions match TRBD2. The germline CDR1 and CDR2 sequences are SGDLS and YYNGEE. The V segment lost 0 bases and the J segment 6 bases; nucleotides outside the gene matches: 6. The CDR3 totals 16 residues.

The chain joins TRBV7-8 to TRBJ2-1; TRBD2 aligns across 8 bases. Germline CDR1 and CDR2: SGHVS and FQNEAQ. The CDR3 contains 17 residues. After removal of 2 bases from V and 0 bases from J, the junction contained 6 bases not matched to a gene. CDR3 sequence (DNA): TGTGCCAGCAGCTTACGGGGCGGGGGGACCTCCTACAATGAGCAGTTCTTC. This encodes CASSLRGGGTSYNEQFF.

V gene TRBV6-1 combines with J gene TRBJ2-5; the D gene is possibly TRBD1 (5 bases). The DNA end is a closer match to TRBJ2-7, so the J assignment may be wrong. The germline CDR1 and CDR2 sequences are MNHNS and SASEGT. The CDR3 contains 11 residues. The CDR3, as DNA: TGTGCCTTTGGGGCTTCCTACGAGCAGTACTTC. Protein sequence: CAFGASYEQYF.

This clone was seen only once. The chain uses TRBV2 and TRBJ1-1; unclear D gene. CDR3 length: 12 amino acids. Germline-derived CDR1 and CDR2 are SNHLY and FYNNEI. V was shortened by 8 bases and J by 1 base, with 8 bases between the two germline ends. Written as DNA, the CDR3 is TGTGCCAGCCGGTCGGGGAACACTGAAGCTTTCTTT. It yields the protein CASRSGNTEAFF.

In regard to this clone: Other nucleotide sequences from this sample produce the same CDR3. The CDR3 sequence is CASSSGTDNEKLFF. The CDR3 nucleotides are TGCGCCAGCAGCTCTGGGACAGACAATGAAAAACTGTTTTTT. V and J are TRBV5-1 and TRBJ1-4, with 7 positions matching TRBD1. The length of the CDR3 is 14 residues. Germline V gene data show CDR1 as SGHRS and CDR2 as YFSETQ. V was pared by 3 bases and J by 5 bases, with 4 bases of the junction left unmatched.